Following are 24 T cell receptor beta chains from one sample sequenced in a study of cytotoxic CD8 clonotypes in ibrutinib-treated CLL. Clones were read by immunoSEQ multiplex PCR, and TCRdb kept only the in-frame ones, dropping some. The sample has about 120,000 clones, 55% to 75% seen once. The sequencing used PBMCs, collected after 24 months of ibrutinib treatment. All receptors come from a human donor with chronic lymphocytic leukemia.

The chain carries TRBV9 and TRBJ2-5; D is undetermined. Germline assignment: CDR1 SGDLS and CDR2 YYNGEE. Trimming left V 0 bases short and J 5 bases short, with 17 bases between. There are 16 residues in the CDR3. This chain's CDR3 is CASSVGRPQRWETQYF. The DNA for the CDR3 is TGTGCCAGCAGCGTAGGCCGGCCCCAACGGTGGGAGACCCAGTACTTC.

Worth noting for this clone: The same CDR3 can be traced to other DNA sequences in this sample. The CDR3 coding sequence is TGCGCCAGCAGCTTGGGACAGGGGGTAGAGACCCAGTACTTC. This codes for CASSLGQGVETQYF. V gene TRBV5-1 combines with J gene TRBJ2-5; 9 bases align to TRBD1. There are 14 residues in the CDR3. CDR1 and CDR2 (germline): SGHRS, YFSETQ. With 0 bases clipped from V and 4 bases from J, the junction kept 1 base outside the gene matches.

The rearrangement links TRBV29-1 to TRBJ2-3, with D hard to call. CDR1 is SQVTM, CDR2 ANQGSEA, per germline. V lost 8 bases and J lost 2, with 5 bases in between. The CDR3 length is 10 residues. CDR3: CSSYTDTQYF. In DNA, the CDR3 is TGCAGCTCTTACACAGATACGCAGTATTTT.

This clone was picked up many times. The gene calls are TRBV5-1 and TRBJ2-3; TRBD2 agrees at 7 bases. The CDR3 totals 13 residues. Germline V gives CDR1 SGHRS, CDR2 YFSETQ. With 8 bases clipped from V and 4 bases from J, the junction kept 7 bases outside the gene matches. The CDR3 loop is CASGTGGADTQYF. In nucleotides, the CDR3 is TGCGCCAGTGGTACTGGGGGGGCAGATACGCAGTATTTT.

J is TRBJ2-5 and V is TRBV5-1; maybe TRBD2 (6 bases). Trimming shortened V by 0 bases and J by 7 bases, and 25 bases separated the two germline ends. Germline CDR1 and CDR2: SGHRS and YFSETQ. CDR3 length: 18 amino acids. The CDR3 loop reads CASSLAGRASAPGGTQYF. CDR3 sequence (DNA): TGCGCCAGCAGCTTGGCAGGTCGGGCTAGCGCCCCCGGGGGGACCCAGTACTTC. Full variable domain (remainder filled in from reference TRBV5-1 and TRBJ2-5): KAGVTQTPRYLIKTRGQQVTLSCSPISGHRSVSWYQQTPGQGLQFLFEYFSETQRNKGNFPGRFSGRQFSNSRSEMNVSTLELGDSALYLCASSLAGRASAPGGTQYFGPGTRLLVL.

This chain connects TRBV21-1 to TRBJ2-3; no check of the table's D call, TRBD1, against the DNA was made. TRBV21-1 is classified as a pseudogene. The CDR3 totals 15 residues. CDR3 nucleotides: TGTGCCAGCAGCAAAGGCACAGGTAGCACAGATACGCAGTATTTT. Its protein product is CASSKGTGSTDTQYF.

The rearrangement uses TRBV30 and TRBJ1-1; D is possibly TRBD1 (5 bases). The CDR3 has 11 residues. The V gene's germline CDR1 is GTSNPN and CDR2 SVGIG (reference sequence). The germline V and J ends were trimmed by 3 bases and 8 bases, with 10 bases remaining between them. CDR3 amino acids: CAWRLGGEAFF. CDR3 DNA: TGTGCCTGGAGGTTGGGGGGAGAAGCTTTCTTT.

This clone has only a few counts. In nucleotides, the CDR3 is TGTGCCAGCAGCTTGGTTGCGGGGGCCCACAATGAGCAGTTCTTC. Translation gives CASSLVAGAHNEQFF. The V call is TRBV5-5, the J call TRBJ2-1, with D perhaps TRBD2 (7 bases). Trimming removed 0 bases from V and 5 bases from J, with 12 bases in between. Germline V lookup: CDR1 SGHKS, CDR2 YYEKEE (reference sequence). The CDR3 totals 15 residues.

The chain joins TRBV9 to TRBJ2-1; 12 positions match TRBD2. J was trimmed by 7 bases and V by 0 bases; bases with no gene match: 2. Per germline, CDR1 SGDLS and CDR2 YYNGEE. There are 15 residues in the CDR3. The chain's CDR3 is CASSVGLAGANEQFF. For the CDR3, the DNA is TGTGCCAGCAGCGTAGGACTAGCGGGGGCTAATGAGCAGTTCTTC.

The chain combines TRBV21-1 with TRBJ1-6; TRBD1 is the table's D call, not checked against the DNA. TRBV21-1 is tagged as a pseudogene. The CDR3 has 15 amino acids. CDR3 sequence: CASNLQGPDNSPLHF. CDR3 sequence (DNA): TGTGCCAGCAACCTCCAGGGTCCCGATAATTCACCCCTCCACTTT.

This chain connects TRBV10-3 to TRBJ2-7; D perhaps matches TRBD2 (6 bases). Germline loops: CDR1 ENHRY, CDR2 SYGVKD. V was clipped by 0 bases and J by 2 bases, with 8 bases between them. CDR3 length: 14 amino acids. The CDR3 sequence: CAISESRDAYEQYF. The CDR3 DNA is TGTGCCATCAGTGAGTCGCGGGACGCCTACGAGCAGTACTTC.

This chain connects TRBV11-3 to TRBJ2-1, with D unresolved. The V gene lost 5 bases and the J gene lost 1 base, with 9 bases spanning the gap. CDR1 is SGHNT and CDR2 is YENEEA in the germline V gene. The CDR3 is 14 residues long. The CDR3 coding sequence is TGTGCCAGCAGCCCCGGGTGGTCCTACAATGAGCAGTTCTTC. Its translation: CASSPGWSYNEQFF.

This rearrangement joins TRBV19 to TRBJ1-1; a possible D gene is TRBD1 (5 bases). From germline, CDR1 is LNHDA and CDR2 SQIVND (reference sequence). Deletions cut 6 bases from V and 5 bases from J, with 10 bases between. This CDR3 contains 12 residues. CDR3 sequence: CASRSGHTEAFF. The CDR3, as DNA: TGTGCCAGTAGGAGCGGACATACTGAAGCTTTCTTT.

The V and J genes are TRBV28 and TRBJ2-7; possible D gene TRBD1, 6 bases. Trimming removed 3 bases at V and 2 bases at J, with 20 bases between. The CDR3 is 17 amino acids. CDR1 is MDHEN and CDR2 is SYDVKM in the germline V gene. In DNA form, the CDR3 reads TGTGCCAGCAGTTTCAAAGTTGTTGGTGGACAGACCTACGAGCAGTACTTC. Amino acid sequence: CASSFKVVGGQTYEQYF.

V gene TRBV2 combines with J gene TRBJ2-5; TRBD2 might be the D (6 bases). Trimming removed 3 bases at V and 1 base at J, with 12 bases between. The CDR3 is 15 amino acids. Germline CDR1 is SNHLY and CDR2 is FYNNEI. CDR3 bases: TGTGCCAGCAGTGATCAGGGAGGAGGCCAAGAGACCCAGTACTTC. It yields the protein CASSDQGGGQETQYF.

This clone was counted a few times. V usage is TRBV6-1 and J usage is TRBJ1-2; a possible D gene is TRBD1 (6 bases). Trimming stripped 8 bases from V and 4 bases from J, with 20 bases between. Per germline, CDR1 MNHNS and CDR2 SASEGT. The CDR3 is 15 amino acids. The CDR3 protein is CASPGSLGAGYGYTF. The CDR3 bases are TGTGCCAGCCCCGGCTCCCTGGGGGCTGGCTATGGCTACACCTTC.

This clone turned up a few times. The DNA for the CDR3 is TGTGCCAGCTCACCACCGGGCCGTGTCTCTGGAAACACCATATATTTT. Residues: CASSPPGRVSGNTIYF. The chain employs TRBV18 and TRBJ1-3; D uncertain. Germline V gives CDR1 KGHSH, CDR2 LQKENI. Trimming cost V 0 bases and J 0 bases, with 9 bases left between them. The CDR3 is 16 residues long.

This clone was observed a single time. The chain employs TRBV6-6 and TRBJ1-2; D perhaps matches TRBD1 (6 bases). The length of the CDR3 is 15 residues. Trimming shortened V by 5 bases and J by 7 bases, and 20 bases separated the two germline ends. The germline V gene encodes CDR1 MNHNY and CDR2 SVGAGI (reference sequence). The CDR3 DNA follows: TGTGCCAGCAGTGATGTTTTACAGGGCTTGAGTGGCTACACCTTC. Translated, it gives CASSDVLQGLSGYTF.

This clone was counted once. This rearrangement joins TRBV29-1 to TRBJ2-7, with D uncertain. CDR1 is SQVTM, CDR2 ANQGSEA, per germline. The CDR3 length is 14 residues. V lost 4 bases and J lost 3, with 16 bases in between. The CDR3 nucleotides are TGCAGCGTTGGCTTACAGCCAAATTTCTACGAGCAGTACTTC. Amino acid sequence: CSVGLQPNFYEQYF.

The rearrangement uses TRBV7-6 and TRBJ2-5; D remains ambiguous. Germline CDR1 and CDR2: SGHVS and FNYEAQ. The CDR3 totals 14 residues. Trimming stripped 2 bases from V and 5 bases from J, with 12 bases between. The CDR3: CASSLRQLSETQYF. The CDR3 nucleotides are TGTGCCAGCAGCTTACGCCAGTTATCGGAGACCCAGTACTTC.

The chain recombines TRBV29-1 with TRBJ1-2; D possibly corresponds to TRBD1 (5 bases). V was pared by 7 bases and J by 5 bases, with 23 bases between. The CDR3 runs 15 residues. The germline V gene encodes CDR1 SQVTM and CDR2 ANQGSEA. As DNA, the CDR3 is TGCAGCGCCAAAGACCAAGGGCGCGGGGGGTATGGCTACACCTTC. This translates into CSAKDQGRGGYGYTF.

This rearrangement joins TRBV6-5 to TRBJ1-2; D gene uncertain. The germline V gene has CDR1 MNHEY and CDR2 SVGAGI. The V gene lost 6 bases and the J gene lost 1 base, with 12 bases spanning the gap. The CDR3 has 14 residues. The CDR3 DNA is TGTGCCAGCAGCATGGGCGGAAGTAACTATGGCTACACCTTC. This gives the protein CASSMGGSNYGYTF.

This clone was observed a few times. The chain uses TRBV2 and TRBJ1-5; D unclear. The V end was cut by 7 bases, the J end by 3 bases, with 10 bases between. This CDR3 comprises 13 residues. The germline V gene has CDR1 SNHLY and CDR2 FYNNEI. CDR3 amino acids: CASKGSNNQPQHF. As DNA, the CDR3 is TGTGCCAGCAAAGGCTCGAACAATCAGCCCCAGCATTTT.

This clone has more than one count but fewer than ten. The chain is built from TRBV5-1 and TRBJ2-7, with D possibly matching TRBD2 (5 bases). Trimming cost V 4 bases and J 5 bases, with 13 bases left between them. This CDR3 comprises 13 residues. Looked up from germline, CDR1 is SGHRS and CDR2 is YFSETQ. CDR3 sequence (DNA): TGCGCCAGCAGCGGCAGCGGCGTCAACGAGCAGTACTTC. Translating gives CASSGSGVNEQYF.